The clone carrying this T cell receptor beta chain was counted a single time. The assay ran at deep level. Template for every sorted-subset replicate PCR totaled roughly 210 ng DNA, about 30,000 T cell genomes. Assay: immunoSEQ multiplex PCR; the TCRdb copy retains only in-frame clones and omits some. Seen here are 2 million to 2.5 million clones, 90% to 95% observed once, and the top ten hold about 1.5%. This entry belongs to a study of shared clonotypes between healthy human individuals. In germline, CDR1 is SNHLY, CDR2 FYNNEI. The CDR3 runs 14 residues. Between the trimmed V and J ends, which lost 2 bases and 0 bases, there was a span of 4 bases. Naive CD8 isolation took CD45RO-negative cells positively selected for CCR7 and excluded terminally differentiated effector memory CD45RA+ cells. The study enrolled healthy HIV-negative adults without recent acute infections or vaccinations as donors.

Material for sequencing was naive CD8+ T cells from PBMCs. The TCR sequence derives from a man younger than 35 in good health. Some clones in this sample may be carry-over from other donors' samples. J is TRBJ2-2 and V is TRBV2; the D is unclear. CDR3 in DNA: TGTGCCAGCAGTGAAATCACGAACACCGGGGAGCTGTTTTTT. Its translation is CASSEITNTGELFF.